These 10 T cell receptor beta chains originate from one sample sequenced in a study of vaccination effects on CD4 cells after COVID-19. CD4+ T cell isolation took place after approximately 11 days of culture. The data were produced by immunoSEQ multiplex PCR, yet TCRdb's version contains in-frame clones alone and is incomplete. Here the sample spans about 48,000 clones, approximately 70% being singletons. No antigen is known for these receptors. The sample in question was CD4+ T cells from PBMCs cultured without peptide, obtained before COVID-19 vaccination. These receptors all come from a human donor who received a COVID-19 vaccine.

The rearrangement links TRBV18 to TRBJ2-1, with 11 positions matching TRBD2. The junction had 4 bases not matched to a gene; V was cut back by 4 bases and J by 5 bases. CDR3 size: 15 residues. Germline CDR1 is KGHSH and CDR2 is LQKENI. DNA for the CDR3: TGTGCCAGCTCACTGGGGACTAGCGGAAACAATGAGCAGTTCTTC. This sequence encodes CASSLGTSGNNEQFF. Supplemented by reference TRBV18 and TRBJ2-1, the full variable domain reads NAGVMQNPRHLVRRRGQEARLRCSPMKGHSHVYWYRQLPEEGLKFMVYLQKENIIDESGMPKERFSAEFPKEGPSILRIQQVVRGDSAAYFCASSLGTSGNNEQFFGPGTRLTVL.

This chain links TRBV19 with TRBJ2-4; D unresolved. Germline CDR1 is LNHDA and CDR2 is SQIVND (reference sequence). The CDR3 covers 15 residues. Trimming pared 3 bases from V and 0 bases from J, leaving 9 bases between. CDR3 protein: CASSIQTVAKNIQYF. The CDR3, as DNA: TGTGCCAGTAGTATTCAGACCGTAGCCAAAAACATTCAGTACTTC.

This clone has only a few counts. V gene TRBV10-3 combines with J gene TRBJ1-3; D not certain. With 0 bases removed from V and 0 bases from J, the gap between germline ends came to 9 bases. CDR1 is ENHRY and CDR2 is SYGVKD in the germline V gene. There are 16 residues in the CDR3. CDR3 loop: CAISESNTASGNTIYF. The DNA for the CDR3 is TGTGCCATCAGTGAGTCGAACACGGCCTCTGGAAACACCATATATTTT.

The V call is TRBV19, the J call TRBJ2-7; perhaps TRBD1 as D (6 bases). Germline V CDR1 and CDR2: LNHDA, SQIVND (reference sequence). Trimming removed 4 bases at V and 2 bases at J, with 12 bases between. This CDR3 contains 14 residues. For the CDR3, the DNA is TGTGCCAGTAGTAGAGGACAGAGGACCTACGAGCAGTACTTC. As protein: CASSRGQRTYEQYF.

This clone was detected once. The gene calls are TRBV28 and TRBJ2-3, with D perhaps matching TRBD1 or TRBD2 (5 bases each). Germline CDR1 and CDR2: MDHEN and SYDVKM. Trimming removed 6 bases at V and 1 base at J, with 17 bases between. This CDR3 contains 16 residues. The chain's CDR3 is CASRAGTASGTDTQYF. The CDR3 nucleotides are TGTGCCAGCAGGGCCGGGACCGCTTCCGGCACAGATACGCAGTATTTT.

The J gene is TRBJ2-7, the V gene TRBV7-9, with unresolved D. CDR3 size: 13 residues. Per the germline V gene, CDR1 is SEHNR and CDR2 is FQNEAQ (reference sequence). V gave up 6 bases and J gave up 1 base, with 10 bases separating them. This CDR3 reads CASRYSASYEQYF. Written as DNA, the CDR3 is TGTGCCAGCAGATACTCAGCTTCCTACGAGCAGTACTTC. Variable domain in full (rest from reference TRBV7-9 and TRBJ2-7): DTGVSQNPRHKITKRGQNVTFRCDPISEHNRLYWYRQTLGQGPEFLTYFQNEAQLEKSRLLSDRFSAERPKGSFSTLEIQRTEQGDSAMYLCASRYSASYEQYFGPGTRLTVT.

The V call is TRBV28, the J call TRBJ2-7; D ambiguous. The CDR3 covers 17 residues. V shed 3 bases and J shed 2 bases, with 20 bases lying between them. Per germline, CDR1 MDHEN and CDR2 SYDVKM. CDR3 DNA sequence: TGTGCCAGCAGTTTCCGATACACGGGTCTAGGCGCCTACGAGCAGTACTTC. This sequence encodes CASSFRYTGLGAYEQYF.

This clone occurred a few times. The V call is TRBV7-2, the J call TRBJ2-7; no firm D call. In germline, CDR1 is SGHTA, CDR2 FQGNSA. Trimming took 5 bases from V and 3 from J, leaving 5 bases between them. The CDR3 is 11 residues long. CDR3 amino acids: CASSPNYEQYF. As DNA, the CDR3 is TGTGCCAGCAGCCCTAACTACGAGCAGTACTTC.

The V call is TRBV12-3 or TRBV12-4, the J call TRBJ2-3; D tentatively fits TRBD1 or TRBD2 (5 bases each). V was clipped by 5 bases and J by 2 bases, with 8 bases between them. This CDR3 spans 13 amino acids. In DNA form, the CDR3 reads TGTGCCAGCAGTCCGGGGCTCACAGATACGCAGTATTTT. Protein product: CASSPGLTDTQYF.

This clone appeared a few times. The chain uses TRBV21-1 and TRBJ2-3; the table gives TRBD1 as D, unverified against the DNA. TRBV21-1 is a listed pseudogene. This CDR3 comprises 16 residues. The CDR3 reads CASSKERGPLGDTQYF. The CDR3 DNA reads TGTGCCAGCAGCAAAGAAAGGGGTCCGCTAGGGGATACGCAGTATTTT.